The source of this T cell receptor (beta chain) is a study of memory CD4+ T cells and cytomegalovirus serostatus. Single viable CD3+CD4+CD8-CD45RO+ cells were sorted as the memory CD4+ T cells. Concerning this clone: The target antigen is unknown.

Method: immunoSEQ multiplex PCR; TCRdb's copy keeps in-frame clones and lacks some. The sample shows around 30,000 clones, about 76% of them seen only once. Notes on the study in general: About 40% of the 164 known CMV-associated TCRbeta sequences appeared in CD4+ memory.

The CDR3 totals 13 residues. The V end lost 8 bases, the J end lost 4 bases, and 11 bases lay between the germline ends. Germline CDR1 is SNHLY and CDR2 is FYNNEI. This receptor was identified in an adult in good health and CMV-seronegative. Some clones in this sample may be carry-over from other donors' samples. Source material: memory CD4+ T cells from blood. This chain joins TRBV2 and TRBJ1-4; D is perhaps TRBD1 (6 bases). The CDR3 is CASEKGGNEKLFF. The DNA of the CDR3 is TGTGCCAGCGAGAAGGGGGGTAATGAAAAACTGTTTTTT.